What follows describes a single T cell receptor beta chain. The data stem from a study of T cells in Graves' hyperthyroidism and ophthalmopathy. TCR beta CDR3 region amplification was performed from RNA transcripts. An initial round of RT-PCR targeting the TCR CDR3 relied on the HTBI primer set. TCRdb re-analysed the multiplex PCR reads in MiXCR, keeping a single row per CDR3 protein. The sample lists about 380,000 distinct CDR3 sequences; more than 12% were seen once. The sequenced material came from blood. The source of this sequence is a woman in her twenties or thirties with Graves' ophthalmopathy.

CDR3 residues: CASGGLTYGYTF. CDR3 sequence (DNA): TGTGCCAGCGGAGGACTTACCTATGGCTACACCTTC. J is TRBJ1-2 and V is TRBV27; D gene uncertain. The CDR3 runs 12 residues. V was trimmed by 8 bases and J by 4 bases, leaving 11 bases between them. Germline lookup yields CDR1 MNHEY and CDR2 SMNVEV (reference sequence).